Following are 29 T cell receptor beta chains from one sample sequenced in a study of T cell clonotyping in hematopoietic cell transplantation. The assay was immunoSEQ multiplex PCR, and TCRdb's table has in-frame clones only and misses some. The table has about 9,400 clones, 60% to 80% seen once. The source material was PBMCs, sampled 180 days after allogeneic stem cell transplant. These receptors all come from a male patient in his thirties or forties who had an allogeneic stem cell transplant from a related donor, so the T cells may come from the graft donor. Some clones in this sample may be carry-over from other donors' samples.

The chain joins TRBV7-9 to TRBJ1-1; D ambiguous. The CDR3 consists of 11 residues. Trimming pared 3 bases from V and 8 bases from J, leaving 7 bases between. Looked up from germline, CDR1 is SEHNR and CDR2 is FQNEAQ (reference sequence). The CDR3 spells CASSLGVEAFF. The CDR3 DNA is TGTGCCAGCAGCTTGGGCGTAGAAGCTTTCTTT.

The chain uses TRBV4-1 and TRBJ1-1; 7 positions agree with TRBD1. This CDR3 has 16 amino acids. Germline V CDR1 and CDR2: MGHRA, YSYEKL. The J segment lost 7 bases and the V segment lost 3 bases, leaving 14 bases of the junction unmatched. CDR3 sequence: CASSQPTRDSALEAFF. The CDR3 DNA reads as TGCGCCAGCAGCCAGCCAACCCGGGACAGCGCGCTTGAAGCTTTCTTT.

This clone appeared a single time. The rearrangement uses TRBV28 and TRBJ1-4; 7 bases are shared with TRBD1. This CDR3 is 13 amino acids long. Looked up from germline, CDR1 is MDHEN and CDR2 is SYDVKM. CDR3 DNA sequence: TGTGCATCGGGACAGTCGATAAATGAAAAACTGTTTTTT. This encodes CASGQSINEKLFF. Drawing the rest from reference TRBV28 and TRBJ1-4, the complete variable domain is DVKVTQSSRYLVKRTGEKVFLECVQDMDHENMFWYRQDPGLGLRLIYFSYDVKMKEKGDIPEGYSVSREKKERFSLILESASTNQTSMYLCASGQSINEKLFFGSGTQLSVL.

The chain combines TRBV7-3 with TRBJ1-2; 8 positions match TRBD1. The CDR3 runs to 16 residues. Trimming cost V 5 bases and J 3 bases; bases outside gene matches: 11. Looked up from germline, CDR1 is SGHTA and CDR2 is FQGTGA. CDR3 residues: CASSPRTGPEYYGYTF. Written as DNA, the CDR3 is TGTGCCAGCAGCCCACGGACAGGGCCAGAATACTATGGCTACACCTTC.

This chain connects TRBV28 to TRBJ1-6; 11 bases map to TRBD1. This CDR3 region has 17 residues. Germline CDR1 MDHEN, CDR2 SYDVKM. V lost 4 bases to trimming and J lost 10 bases; unmatched junction nucleotides: 12. CDR3: CASSSNLMDRGPSPLHF. CDR3 nucleotide sequence: TGTGCCAGCAGTTCAAACCTCATGGACAGGGGGCCATCACCCCTCCACTTT.

The CDR3 DNA reads TGTGCCAGCAAGGTGGTAAAAAACACCGGGGAGCTGTTTTTT. It translates to CASKVVKNTGELFF. V gene TRBV2 combines with J gene TRBJ2-2, with no clear D. Trimming shortened V by 7 bases and J by 2 bases, and 11 bases separated the two germline ends. This CDR3 has 14 amino acids. Germline values: CDR1 SNHLY, CDR2 FYNNEI.

The rearrangement links TRBV6-6 to TRBJ2-7; TRBD1 aligns across 9 bases. V shed 6 bases and J 4 bases; nucleotides not matched to a gene: 13. The CDR3 spans 16 residues. Germline loops: CDR1 MNHNY, CDR2 SVGAGI (reference sequence). The CDR3 loop is CASRAEFGTGSYEQYF. CDR3 sequence (DNA): TGTGCCAGCAGGGCCGAATTCGGGACAGGGTCGTACGAGCAGTACTTC.

In this sample, this clone turned up a few times. The gene calls are TRBV11-1 and TRBJ2-2; tentatively, D is TRBD1 (6 bases). The germline V gene encodes CDR1 SGHAT and CDR2 FQDESV (reference sequence). The CDR3 loop spans 15 amino acids. V was pared by 6 bases and J by 4 bases, with 15 bases between. Written as DNA, the CDR3 is TGTGCCAGCAGTCTACAGGGTGAGGGCACCGGGGAGCTGTTTTTT. Protein sequence: CASSLQGEGTGELFF.

The chain is built from TRBV4-3 and TRBJ2-1; D perhaps matches TRBD1 (6 bases). The CDR3 sequence is 17 residues long. The V end was cut by 3 bases, the J end by 8 bases, with 23 bases between. The germline gives CDR1 LGHNA, CDR2 YSLEER. CDR3 bases: TGCGCCAGCAGCCAGCAGAAACAGGGATCCCCTCGTGATGAGCAGTTCTTC. Amino acids: CASSQQKQGSPRDEQFF.

This clone appeared a few times. V is TRBV6-1 and J is TRBJ2-3, with D uncertain. CDR3 length: 15 residues. Trimming removed 4 bases from V and 4 bases from J, with 15 bases in between. Germline V gene sequence: CDR1 MNHNS, CDR2 SASEGT. The CDR3, as DNA: TGTGCCAGCAGTGTTGTAGCTAGTCCCGCAGATACGCAGTATTTT. Amino acid sequence: CASSVVASPADTQYF.

CDR3 sequence reads: CASSVGTIQETQYF. As DNA, the CDR3 is TGTGCCAGCAGCGTTGGGACAATTCAAGAGACCCAGTACTTC. The chain employs TRBV9 and TRBJ2-5, with D maybe TRBD1 (6 bases). The germline CDR1 and CDR2 sequences are SGDLS and YYNGEE. Trimming removed 2 bases from V and 2 bases from J, with 10 bases in between. The CDR3 has 14 amino acids. The complete variable domain, with remaining parts taken from reference TRBV9 and TRBJ2-5, reads DSGVTQTPKHLITATGQRVTLRCSPRSGDLSVYWYQQSLDQGLQFLIQYYNGEERAKGNILERFSAQQFPDLHSELNLSSLELGDSALYFCASSVGTIQETQYFGPGTRLLVL.

V gene TRBV2 combines with J gene TRBJ1-1; D is uncertain. The CDR3 is 14 amino acids. Germline CDR1 and CDR2: SNHLY and FYNNEI. V was pared by 6 bases and J by 1 base, with 12 bases between. In DNA, the CDR3 is TGTGCCAGCAGGGAGACGGACTGGAACACTGAAGCTTTCTTT. The encoded protein is CASRETDWNTEAFF.

V and J are TRBV5-1 and TRBJ2-1; D gene unclear. V gave up 5 bases and J gave up 3 bases, with 12 bases separating them. The CDR3 runs to 14 residues. Germline values: CDR1 SGHRS, CDR2 YFSETQ. The CDR3: CASRVNGVYNEQFF. DNA of the CDR3: TGCGCCAGCAGAGTCAATGGTGTCTACAATGAGCAGTTCTTC. The whole variable domain, filled in from reference TRBV5-1 and TRBJ2-1, reads KAGVTQTPRYLIKTRGQQVTLSCSPISGHRSVSWYQQTPGQGLQFLFEYFSETQRNKGNFPGRFSGRQFSNSRSEMNVSTLELGDSALYLCASRVNGVYNEQFFGPGTRLTVL.

The chain couples TRBV4-3 to TRBJ1-6; D not resolved. CDR3 length: 17 amino acids. CDR1 LGHNA and CDR2 YSLEER come from the germline V gene. The ends were cut back, 0 bases at V and 7 bases at J, with 16 bases in the middle. The CDR3 DNA reads as TGCGCCAGCAGCCAAGATTTGCTAAGGGTAGGGAATTCACCCCTCCACTTT. Translation gives CASSQDLLRVGNSPLHF.

The chain is built from TRBV4-2 and TRBJ2-7; TRBD1 aligns across 7 bases. V dropped 3 bases and J dropped 3; count of bases not matched to a gene: 5. The germline V gene has CDR1 LGHNA and CDR2 YNFKEQ. This CDR3 region has 14 residues. The DNA of the CDR3 is TGTGCCAGCAGCCAGGCGACAGGGAGCTACGAGCAGTACTTC. Translated, it gives CASSQATGSYEQYF.

The table lists this clone with a few counts. This chain uses TRBV11-2 with TRBJ1-2, with 7 bases aligning to TRBD1. The CDR3 runs 13 residues. Germline CDR1 is SGHAT and CDR2 is FQNNGV. Germline trimming cut 5 bases from V and 8 bases from J; bases unmatched to any gene: 8. In nucleotides, the CDR3 is TGTGCCAGCAGCCCGACAGGGAATAGGGGCTACACCTTC. This encodes CASSPTGNRGYTF.

The chain combines TRBV5-5 with TRBJ2-7; D perhaps matches TRBD1 (6 bases). Per germline, CDR1 SGHKS and CDR2 YYEKEE (reference sequence). Trimming left V 4 bases short and J 2 bases short, with 16 bases between. The CDR3 length is 15 residues. This CDR3 reads CASSPRDITAYEQYF. CDR3 DNA sequence: TGTGCCAGCAGCCCACGGGACATAACCGCCTACGAGCAGTACTTC.

This sequence joins TRBV5-4 and TRBJ2-1, with 7 positions matching TRBD1. The germline gives CDR1 SGHNT, CDR2 YYREEE (reference sequence). The CDR3 sequence is 15 residues long. The ends lost 4 bases at V and 6 bases at J; junction bases unmatched: 10. The CDR3 region is CASSARDSPVNEQFF. CDR3 coding DNA: TGTGCCAGCAGCGCCCGGGACAGCCCCGTCAATGAGCAGTTCTTC.

The chain combines TRBV6-1 with TRBJ1-1; D unresolved. The CDR3 length is 15 residues. Germline V gives CDR1 MNHNS, CDR2 SASEGT. V was trimmed by 0 bases and J by 0 bases, leaving 8 bases between them. CDR3 protein: CASSEALNLNTEAFF. CDR3 sequence (DNA): TGTGCCAGCAGTGAAGCCTTGAATCTGAACACTGAAGCTTTCTTT.

The CDR3: CASSAPIGADTEAFF. CDR3 nucleotide sequence: TGTGCCAGCAGCGCCCCGATCGGGGCCGACACTGAAGCTTTCTTT. The chain carries TRBV9 and TRBJ1-1; a weak D match, TRBD1 (5 bases). CDR3 size: 15 residues. V was trimmed by 3 bases and J by 3 bases, leaving 15 bases between them. The germline V gene encodes CDR1 SGDLS and CDR2 YYNGEE.

This clone was observed a single time. J is TRBJ2-1 and V is TRBV4-3; D remains ambiguous. CDR3 size: 15 residues. Germline assignment: CDR1 LGHNA and CDR2 YSLEER. V was trimmed by 1 base and J by 5 bases, leaving 12 bases between them. The chain's CDR3 is CASSQVQWINNEQFF. CDR3 DNA: TGCGCCAGCAGCCAAGTCCAGTGGATAAACAATGAGCAGTTCTTC.

The rearrangement uses TRBV6-1 and TRBJ2-7; TRBD2 matches 8 bases. The length of the CDR3 is 12 residues. Germline V gene sequence: CDR1 MNHNS, CDR2 SASEGT. The J segment lost 5 bases and the V segment lost 7 bases, leaving 4 bases of the junction unmatched. CDR3 sequence reads: CASTPGGDEQYF. The CDR3 DNA follows: TGTGCCAGCACTCCCGGGGGGGACGAGCAGTACTTC.

The rearrangement links TRBV25-1 to TRBJ2-7; 7 nucleotides match TRBD1. V shed 10 bases, J shed 0 bases, and the junction held 9 bases outside the gene matches. The CDR3 loop spans 14 amino acids. Germline CDR1 reads MGHDK; CDR2 reads SYGVNS. CDR3 DNA: TGTGCCACGACCCGGGACAGCGGCTCCTACGAGCAGTACTTC. Translation: CATTRDSGSYEQYF.

This rearrangement joins TRBV28 to TRBJ2-7; TRBD1 agrees at 7 bases. The V segment lost 5 bases and the J segment 3 bases; nucleotides outside the gene matches: 4. From germline, CDR1 is MDHEN and CDR2 SYDVKM. This CDR3 has 13 amino acids. The CDR3 bases are TGTGCCAGCAGTGAGACAGGGATCTACGAGCAGTACTTC. Protein product: CASSETGIYEQYF.

The chain uses TRBV2 and TRBJ1-1; D call uncertain. The V gene's germline CDR1 is SNHLY and CDR2 FYNNEI. V was clipped by 4 bases and J by 1 base, with 10 bases between them. This CDR3 has 14 amino acids. The CDR3 reads CASSVVGKNTEAFF. The CDR3 DNA reads as TGTGCCAGCAGTGTAGTAGGCAAGAACACTGAAGCTTTCTTT.

The rearrangement joins TRBV5-1 to TRBJ1-1; D possibly corresponds to TRBD1 (5 bases). The CDR3 totals 15 residues. Trimming removed 5 bases at V and 1 base at J, with 15 bases between. Per germline, CDR1 SGHRS and CDR2 YFSETQ. DNA for the CDR3: TGCGCCAGCAGAAAGGACCTCGGGGGGAACACTGAAGCTTTCTTT. It yields the protein CASRKDLGGNTEAFF.

The V and J genes are TRBV30 and TRBJ2-1; 8 bases line up with TRBD2. Unmatched junction bases numbered 12, after V lost 8 bases and J lost 3 bases. The CDR3 length is 15 residues. The germline V gene has CDR1 GTSNPN and CDR2 SVGIG (reference sequence). The CDR3 loop reads CAGGVGGDLYNEQFF. The CDR3, as DNA: TGTGCCGGGGGAGTCGGGGGGGACCTCTACAATGAGCAGTTCTTC.

The chain carries TRBV7-3 and TRBJ2-5, with TRBD1 matching over 8 bases. Germline V gene data show CDR1 as SGHTA and CDR2 as FQGTGA. V shed 3 bases, J shed 5 bases, and the junction held 2 bases outside the gene matches. This CDR3 has 13 residues. This CDR3 is CASSLGQAETQYF. The CDR3 DNA reads TGTGCCAGCAGCTTGGGACAGGCGGAGACCCAGTACTTC.

The sample holds a few counts of this clone. The chain is built from TRBV7-9 and TRBJ1-2, with D possibly being TRBD1 (6 bases). Germline V gene lookup returns CDR1 SEHNR and CDR2 FQNEAQ (reference sequence). V was trimmed by 6 bases and J by 7 bases, leaving 21 bases between them. This CDR3 has 15 amino acids. The CDR3 DNA reads as TGTGCCAGCAGTCCGCGCCTGCGGGGGCTGGGTGGCTACACCTTC. Its protein product is CASSPRLRGLGGYTF.